These T cell receptor beta chains were read from a single sample in a study of blood T cell repertoires in COVID-19. This table comes from immunoSEQ multiplex PCR, and its TCRdb copy is limited to in-frame clones, with some not included. The sample yields around 160,000 clones, about 88% seen once. The sequencing input was peripheral blood. The receptors were sampled from a woman aged 80 or older with acute or convalescent COVID-19. Both conserved end residues are part of each CDR3. Each record gives: J gene, D gene, V gene, clone size, CDR3 DNA, CDR3 protein. The D gene is left open where the match is weak. A clone size is listed for some rows: how often the clone was seen (once, few, many), or a class if it is expanded.

J: TRBJ2-1
D: TRBD2
V: TRBV11-3
size: -
DNA: TGTGCCAGCAGCCGGACTAGCGGTTACAATGAGCAGTTCTTC
CDR3: CASSRTSGYNEQFF

J: TRBJ1-4
D: TRBD1
V: TRBV7-9
size: -
DNA: TGTGCCAGCAGCCCGGACAGGACGATTAATGAAAAACTGTTTTTT
CDR3: CASSPDRTINEKLFF

J: TRBJ2-1
D: -
V: TRBV7-2
size: few
DNA: TGTGCCAGCAGCTTAGGGGCCCTACAGTTCTTC
CDR3: CASSLGALQFF

J: TRBJ1-1
D: -
V: TRBV3-1/TRBV3-2
size: -
DNA: TGTGCCAGCAGCCAAGGGAGGAACACTGAAGCTTTCTTT
CDR3: CASSQGRNTEAFF

J: TRBJ2-2
D: TRBD2
V: TRBV11-2
size: -
DNA: TGTGCCAGCAGCTTAGTGGGACTAGCGGGGGGGTCCGGGGAGCTGTTTTTT
CDR3: CASSLVGLAGGSGELFF

J: TRBJ2-3
D: TRBD2
V: TRBV5-6
size: few
DNA: TGTGCCAGCAGCTTGGCCGTCGCGGGAGGGTCAGATACGCAGTATTTT
CDR3: CASSLAVAGGSDTQYF

J: TRBJ2-5
D: -
V: TRBV7-9
size: -
DNA: TGTGCCAGCAGCCCCCCGACTAGGAGGGGGGGGGAGACCCAGTACTTC
CDR3: CASSPPTRRGGETQYF

J: TRBJ1-3
D: -
V: TRBV3-1/TRBV3-2
size: -
DNA: TGTGCCAGCAGCCATCAAGGGGACACCATATATTTT
CDR3: CASSHQGDTIYF

J: TRBJ1-2
D: -
V: TRBV11-2
size: -
DNA: TGTGCCAGCAGCTTAGAAAGACTTGGCGGCTACACCTTC
CDR3: CASSLERLGGYTF

J: TRBJ1-2
D: -
V: TRBV6-5
size: -
DNA: TGTGCCAGCACCGAAGGGTTTCGGGGTGGCTACACCTTC
CDR3: CASTEGFRGGYTF

J: TRBJ1-2
D: -
V: TRBV19
size: once
DNA: TGTGCCAGTAGTATCGCGGGACGGATATATGGCTACACCTTC
CDR3: CASSIAGRIYGYTF

J: TRBJ1-1
D: -
V: TRBV6-6
size: -
DNA: TGTGCCAGCAGGCGCCGGGGGGGCACTGAAGCTTTCTTT
CDR3: CASRRRGGTEAFF

J: TRBJ2-1
D: -
V: TRBV10-3
size: -
DNA: TGTGCCATCAGTGAGTCCCGGGACTCGCAGTTCTTC
CDR3: CAISESRDSQFF

J: TRBJ1-5
D: -
V: TRBV11-2
size: -
DNA: TGTGCCAGCAGCCGAGGGTCCTTTCAGCCCCAGCATTTT
CDR3: CASSRGSFQPQHF

J: TRBJ1-2
D: TRBD1
V: TRBV5-1
size: -
DNA: TGCGCCAGCAGCTTGACAGGGGGAAACTATGGCTACACCTTC
CDR3: CASSLTGGNYGYTF

J: TRBJ2-3
D: TRBD1
V: TRBV18
size: -
DNA: TGTGCCAGCTCACCACGACAGGGGAACACAGATACGCAGTATTTT
CDR3: CASSPRQGNTDTQYF

J: TRBJ2-5
D: TRBD2
V: TRBV6-5
size: once
DNA: TGTGCCAGCAGTATGGCGGGAGTTGAGACCCAGTACTTC
CDR3: CASSMAGVETQYF

J: TRBJ1-2
D: -
V: TRBV7-2
size: -
DNA: TGTGCCAGCAGCTTATGGGGAGAAGCTAACTATGGCTACACCTTC
CDR3: CASSLWGEANYGYTF

J: TRBJ1-6
D: TRBD1
V: TRBV27
size: -
DNA: TGTGCCAGCAGTTTGAGGACAGGGGGTAATTCACCCCTCCACTTT
CDR3: CASSLRTGGNSPLHF

J: TRBJ1-6
D: -
V: TRBV7-9
size: once
DNA: TGTGCCAGCAGCTTTTCAAATTCACCCCTCCACTTT
CDR3: CASSFSNSPLHF

J: TRBJ2-7
D: -
V: TRBV5-6
size: -
DNA: TGTGCCAGCAGCTTTAAGGCGGACGAGCAGTACTTC
CDR3: CASSFKADEQYF

J: TRBJ1-5
D: TRBD1
V: TRBV7-2
size: -
DNA: TGTGCCAGCAGCTTAGGGACAGGGGGTGATCAGCCCCAGCATTTT
CDR3: CASSLGTGGDQPQHF

J: TRBJ2-5
D: -
V: TRBV3-1/TRBV3-2
size: few
DNA: TGTGCCAGCAGCCCAAGGACCCCAGGGGCCCAGTACTTC
CDR3: CASSPRTPGAQYF

J: TRBJ2-1
D: TRBD1
V: TRBV19
size: -
DNA: TGTGCCAGTAACTCCCCGGGACAGGGCAATGAGCAGTTCTTC
CDR3: CASNSPGQGNEQFF

J: TRBJ2-2
D: -
V: TRBV20-1
size: -
DNA: TGCAGTTCCGGAGGAAGAGGGGAGCTGTTTTTT
CDR3: CSSGGRGELFF

J: TRBJ1-2
D: TRBD1
V: TRBV5-5
size: -
DNA: TGTGCCAGCAGCTGGGAACAGGGGGGTGCTGGCTACACCTTC
CDR3: CASSWEQGGAGYTF

J: TRBJ2-1
D: TRBD2
V: TRBV15
size: -
DNA: TGTGCCACCAGCAGTCGAGAGAGCGGGAGGACGAGCTCCTACAATGAGCAGTTCTTC
CDR3: CATSSRESGRTSSYNEQFF

J: TRBJ1-2
D: -
V: TRBV27
size: -
DNA: TGTGCCAGCAGTTTGTCAGGGGATAACTATGGCTACACCTTC
CDR3: CASSLSGDNYGYTF

J: TRBJ2-1
D: TRBD2
V: TRBV10-3
size: -
DNA: TGTGCCATCAGTGAGTCGCTAGCGGGGAAGTACAATGAGCAGTTCTTC
CDR3: CAISESLAGKYNEQFF

J: TRBJ1-5
D: -
V: TRBV4-1
size: -
DNA: TGCGCCAGCAGCCACTACACCCCACAGGGAAATCAGCCCCAGCATTTT
CDR3: CASSHYTPQGNQPQHF

J: TRBJ1-5
D: -
V: TRBV7-2
size: once
DNA: TGTGCCAGCAGCTTAGTTTGGGCAGGGATGGGCCAGCCCCAGCATTTT
CDR3: CASSLVWAGMGQPQHF

J: TRBJ1-2
D: -
V: TRBV3-1/TRBV3-2
size: -
DNA: TGTGCCAGCAGCGAGTTAGACGGGAACTATGGCTACACCTTC
CDR3: CASSELDGNYGYTF

J: TRBJ1-4
D: TRBD1
V: TRBV7-9
size: few
DNA: TGTGCCAGCAGCTTGAGTCTGGGGGGACAGGGAAATGAAAAACTGTTTTTT
CDR3: CASSLSLGGQGNEKLFF

J: TRBJ2-6
D: TRBD1
V: TRBV5-6
size: once
DNA: TGTGCCACCCAGCTTGTTTCCGGGACAGGACGGCCTGGGGCCAACGTCCTGACTTTC
CDR3: CATQLVSGTGRPGANVLTF

J: TRBJ2-7
D: -
V: TRBV23-1
size: -
DNA: -
CDR3: CASSQFWPRGIPEQYF

J: TRBJ1-5
D: TRBD1
V: TRBV6-6
size: -
DNA: TGTGCCAGCAGTTACCCCGGGACAGGCAATCAGCCCCAGCATTTT
CDR3: CASSYPGTGNQPQHF

J: TRBJ2-7
D: -
V: TRBV10-3
size: -
DNA: TGTGCCATCAGTGGGTCGGGCCAAACCTACGAGCAGTACTTC
CDR3: CAISGSGQTYEQYF

J: TRBJ1-2
D: -
V: TRBV6-5
size: -
DNA: TGTGCCAGCAGTCCCACAGGCACCTATGGCTACACCTTC
CDR3: CASSPTGTYGYTF

J: TRBJ2-7
D: -
V: TRBV4-1
size: -
DNA: TGCGCCAGCAGCCAAGATCCGGGCTCCTACGAGCAGTACTTC
CDR3: CASSQDPGSYEQYF

J: TRBJ2-3
D: TRBD2
V: TRBV5-4
size: -
DNA: TGTGCCAGCAGCCCCACAACGGGGGGTGGGACAGATACGCAGTATTTT
CDR3: CASSPTTGGGTDTQYF

J: TRBJ1-2
D: -
V: TRBV7-8
size: once
DNA: TGTGCCAGCATCTTGACACTGAACTATGGCTACACCTTC
CDR3: CASILTLNYGYTF

J: TRBJ2-1
D: -
V: TRBV9
size: -
DNA: TGTGCCAGCAGCCCCCCGGCAGGGGTCGAGCAGTTCTTC
CDR3: CASSPPAGVEQFF

J: TRBJ1-5
D: TRBD1
V: TRBV27
size: -
DNA: TGTGCCAGCAGTTTAGTTGGGGGAAGGACAGGGTGGAATCAGCCCCAGCATTTT
CDR3: CASSLVGGRTGWNQPQHF

J: TRBJ1-1
D: -
V: TRBV10-3
size: -
DNA: TGTGCCATCAGTGACCCACACAGGGTCGCTGAAGCTTTCTTT
CDR3: CAISDPHRVAEAFF

J: TRBJ2-2
D: -
V: TRBV28
size: -
DNA: TGTGCCAGCAGTCACGCGAGGGGGATCGGGGAGCTGTTTTTT
CDR3: CASSHARGIGELFF

J: TRBJ1-2
D: -
V: TRBV18
size: -
DNA: TGTGCCAGCTCGCCTCAACCTACAGATGTTTATGGCTACACCTTC
CDR3: CASSPQPTDVYGYTF

J: TRBJ2-3
D: -
V: TRBV6-5
size: -
DNA: TGTGCCAGCAAGAACGGATGGGCCACAGATACGCAGTATTTT
CDR3: CASKNGWATDTQYF

J: TRBJ2-1
D: TRBD2
V: TRBV2
size: once
DNA: TGTGCCAGCAGGCCCAATGTGGCGGGAGTATCTGAGCAGTTCTTC
CDR3: CASRPNVAGVSEQFF

J: TRBJ2-1
D: -
V: TRBV4-1
size: -
DNA: TGCGCCAGCAGCCCGAACCCACTGGTGAACAATGAGCAGTTCTTC
CDR3: CASSPNPLVNNEQFF

J: TRBJ1-1
D: -
V: TRBV28
size: -
DNA: TGTGCCAGCACACGTGACAGCATGAACACTGAAGCTTTCTTT
CDR3: CASTRDSMNTEAFF